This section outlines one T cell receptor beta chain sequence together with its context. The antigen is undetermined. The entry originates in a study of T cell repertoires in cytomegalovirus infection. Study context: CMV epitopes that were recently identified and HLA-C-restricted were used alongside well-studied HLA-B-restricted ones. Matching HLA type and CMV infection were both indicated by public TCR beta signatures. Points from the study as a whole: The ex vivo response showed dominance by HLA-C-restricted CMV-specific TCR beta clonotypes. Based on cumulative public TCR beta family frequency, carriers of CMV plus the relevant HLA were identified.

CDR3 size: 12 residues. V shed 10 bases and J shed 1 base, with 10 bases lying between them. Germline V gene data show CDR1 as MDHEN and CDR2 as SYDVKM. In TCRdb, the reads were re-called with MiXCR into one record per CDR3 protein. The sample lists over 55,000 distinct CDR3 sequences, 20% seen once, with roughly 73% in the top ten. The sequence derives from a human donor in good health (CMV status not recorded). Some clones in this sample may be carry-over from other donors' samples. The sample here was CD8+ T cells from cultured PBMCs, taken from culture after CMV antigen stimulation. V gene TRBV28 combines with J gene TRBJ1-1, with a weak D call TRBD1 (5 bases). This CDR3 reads CATDKGNTEAFF. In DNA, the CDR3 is TGTGCCACGGACAAAGGGAACACTGAAGCTTTCTTT.